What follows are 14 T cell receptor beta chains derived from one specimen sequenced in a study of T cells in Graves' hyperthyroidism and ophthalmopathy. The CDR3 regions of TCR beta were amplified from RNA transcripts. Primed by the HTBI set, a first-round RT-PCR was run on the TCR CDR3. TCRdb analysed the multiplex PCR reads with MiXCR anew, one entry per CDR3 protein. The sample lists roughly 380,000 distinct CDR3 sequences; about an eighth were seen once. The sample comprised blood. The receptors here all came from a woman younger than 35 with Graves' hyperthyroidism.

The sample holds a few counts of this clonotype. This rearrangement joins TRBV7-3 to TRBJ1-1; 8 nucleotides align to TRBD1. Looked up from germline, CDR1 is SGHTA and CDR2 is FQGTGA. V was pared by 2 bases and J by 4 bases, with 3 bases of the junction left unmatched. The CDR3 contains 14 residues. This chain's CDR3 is CASSLSGGITEAFF. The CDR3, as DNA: TGTGCCAGCAGCTTATCAGGGGGCATCACTGAAGCTTTCTTT.

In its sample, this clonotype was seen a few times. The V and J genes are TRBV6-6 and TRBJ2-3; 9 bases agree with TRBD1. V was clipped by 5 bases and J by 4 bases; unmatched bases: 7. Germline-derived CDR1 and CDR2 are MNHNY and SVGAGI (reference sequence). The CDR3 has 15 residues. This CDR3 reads CASSIRDRDADTQYF. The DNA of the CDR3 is TGTGCCAGCAGTATTCGGGACAGGGATGCAGATACGCAGTATTTT.

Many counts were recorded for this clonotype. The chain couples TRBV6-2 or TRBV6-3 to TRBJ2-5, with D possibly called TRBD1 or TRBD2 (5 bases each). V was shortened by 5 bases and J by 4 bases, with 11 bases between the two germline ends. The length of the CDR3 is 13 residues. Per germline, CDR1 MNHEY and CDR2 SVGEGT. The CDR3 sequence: CASSRREPETQYF. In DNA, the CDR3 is TGTGCCAGCAGTCGCAGGGAGCCAGAGACCCAGTACTTC.

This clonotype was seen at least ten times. CDR3 DNA: TGTGCCAGCACCCTGGGCGGGACAGGGCGTGACGAGCAGTACTTC. Translation: CASTLGGTGRDEQYF. The V gene is TRBV12-3 or TRBV12-4, the J gene TRBJ2-7, with 9 bases matching TRBD1. V was pared by 7 bases and J by 5 bases, with 12 bases of the junction left unmatched. The CDR3 extends over 15 amino acids.

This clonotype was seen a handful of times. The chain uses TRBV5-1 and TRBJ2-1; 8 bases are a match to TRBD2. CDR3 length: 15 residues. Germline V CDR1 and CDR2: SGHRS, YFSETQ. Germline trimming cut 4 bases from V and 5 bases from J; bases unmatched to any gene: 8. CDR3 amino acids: CASSRGTSGDNEQFF. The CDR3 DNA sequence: TGCGCCAGCAGCCGGGGTACTAGCGGAGACAATGAGCAGTTCTTC.

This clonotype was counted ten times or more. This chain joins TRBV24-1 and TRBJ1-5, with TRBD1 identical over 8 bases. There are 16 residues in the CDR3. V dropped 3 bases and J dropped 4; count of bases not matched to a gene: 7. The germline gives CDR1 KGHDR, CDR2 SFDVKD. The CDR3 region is CATSDHRTGRNQPQHF. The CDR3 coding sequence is TGTGCCACCAGTGATCACCGGACAGGGCGGAATCAGCCCCAGCATTTT.

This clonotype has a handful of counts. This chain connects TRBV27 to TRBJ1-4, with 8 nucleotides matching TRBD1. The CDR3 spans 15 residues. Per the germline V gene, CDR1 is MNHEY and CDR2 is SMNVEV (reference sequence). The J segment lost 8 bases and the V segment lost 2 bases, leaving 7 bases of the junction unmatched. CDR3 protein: CASSLTRTGREKLFF. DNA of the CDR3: TGTGCCAGCAGTTTAACACGGACAGGGAGGGAAAAACTGTTTTTT.

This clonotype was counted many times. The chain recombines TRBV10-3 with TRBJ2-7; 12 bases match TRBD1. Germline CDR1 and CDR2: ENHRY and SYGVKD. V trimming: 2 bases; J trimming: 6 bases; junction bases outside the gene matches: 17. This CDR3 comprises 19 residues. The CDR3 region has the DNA TGTGCCATCAGTGAGCAGCCGGGACAGGGGGCAAGTTCAGGAGGCGAGCAGTACTTC. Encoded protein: CAISEQPGQGASSGGEQYF.

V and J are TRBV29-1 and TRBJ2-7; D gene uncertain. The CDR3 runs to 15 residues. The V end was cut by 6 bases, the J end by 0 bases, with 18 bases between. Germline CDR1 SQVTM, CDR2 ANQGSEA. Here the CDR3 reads CSVALSPALSYEQYF. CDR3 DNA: TGCAGCGTCGCCCTAAGTCCTGCCCTCTCCTACGAGCAGTACTTC.

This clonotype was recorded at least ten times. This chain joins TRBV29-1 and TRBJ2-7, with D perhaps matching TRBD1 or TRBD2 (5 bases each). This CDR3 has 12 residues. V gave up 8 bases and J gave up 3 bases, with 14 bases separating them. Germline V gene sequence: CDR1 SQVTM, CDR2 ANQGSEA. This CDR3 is CSTLGRGYEQYF. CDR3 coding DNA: TGCAGCACATTGGGACGAGGCTACGAGCAGTACTTC.

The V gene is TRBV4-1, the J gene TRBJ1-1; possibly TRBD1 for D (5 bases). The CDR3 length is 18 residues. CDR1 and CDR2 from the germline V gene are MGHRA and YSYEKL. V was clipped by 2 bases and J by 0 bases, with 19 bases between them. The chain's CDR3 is CASSQWGNRAAMNTEAFF. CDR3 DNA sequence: TGCGCCAGCAGCCAATGGGGGAACCGGGCAGCCATGAACACTGAAGCTTTCTTT.

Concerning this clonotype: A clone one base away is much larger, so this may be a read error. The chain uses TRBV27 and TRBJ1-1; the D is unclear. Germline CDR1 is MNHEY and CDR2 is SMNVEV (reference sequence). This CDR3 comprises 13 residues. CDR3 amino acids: CASSLFPERKASF. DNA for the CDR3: TGTGCCAGCAGTTTATTCCCGGAAAGGAAGGCTTCCTTT.

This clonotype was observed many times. CDR3 residues: CAISELAEGYEQYF. The CDR3 DNA sequence: TGTGCCATCAGTGAACTAGCGGAGGGTTACGAGCAGTACTTC. The J gene is TRBJ2-7, the V gene TRBV10-3; TRBD2 matches at 8 bases. This CDR3 is 14 amino acids long. Per the germline V gene, CDR1 is ENHRY and CDR2 is SYGVKD. V was clipped by 3 bases and J by 4 bases; unmatched bases: 5.

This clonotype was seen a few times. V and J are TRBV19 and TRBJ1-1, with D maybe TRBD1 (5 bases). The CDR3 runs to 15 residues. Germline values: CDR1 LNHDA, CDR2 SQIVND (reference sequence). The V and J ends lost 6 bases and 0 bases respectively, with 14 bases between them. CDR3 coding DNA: TGTGCCAGTAGAAAACCGGGGCCTTTGAACACTGAAGCTTTCTTT. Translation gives CASRKPGPLNTEAFF.